The 29 T cell receptor beta chains given below trace back to one sample, sequenced in a study of molecular identifiers for immune sequencing clone quantification. TCRdb redid the calling of the PCR reads with MiXCR, one entry per CDR3 protein. The repertoire holds 550,000 to 750,000 distinct CDR3 sequences, with about 20% as singletons. Sequencing input: naive CD8+ T cells from blood, with Jurkat cell RNA spiked in. Subset defined: FACS-sorted CD8+CD4-CCR7+CD45RA+ naive T cells. These receptor sequences come from a human donor in good health. Some libraries in this study had Jurkat cell RNA spiked in.

In its sample, this clonotype was seen a few times. The rearrangement links TRBV6-2 or TRBV6-3 to TRBJ2-7; D remains unclear. The CDR3 spans 14 residues. V dropped 0 bases and J dropped 6 bases, with 12 bases sitting between them. Germline assignment: CDR1 MNHEY and CDR2 SVGEGT. The CDR3 sequence is CASSYSGPAFEQYF. The CDR3 bases are TGTGCCAGCAGTTACTCTGGACCGGCTTTCGAGCAGTACTTC.

V is TRBV5-6 and J is TRBJ1-5; maybe TRBD1 (6 bases). CDR1 is SGHDT and CDR2 is YYEEEE in the germline V gene. Trimming left V 3 bases short and J 4 bases short, with 20 bases between. This CDR3 contains 17 residues. In DNA form, the CDR3 reads TGTGCCAGCAGCTCGGATGGACCTCGAGGGGGGAATCAGCCCCAGCATTTT. Translating it yields CASSSDGPRGGNQPQHF.

This clonotype was counted at least ten times. The rearrangement joins TRBV2 to TRBJ2-5; maybe TRBD1 (6 bases). The CDR3 is made up of 15 amino acids. V lost 7 bases and J 1 base, leaving 16 bases between the germline ends. From germline, CDR1 is SNHLY and CDR2 FYNNEI. The CDR3 DNA sequence: TGTGCCAGCACCTGGACAGAAGGACCCCAAGAGACCCAGTACTTC. It specifies CASTWTEGPQETQYF.

The V call is TRBV4-2, the J call TRBJ2-7, with 13 positions matching TRBD2. The CDR3 runs to 17 residues. The trim removed 3 bases at V and 2 bases at J, leaving 7 bases unmatched. Germline V CDR1 and CDR2: LGHNA, YNFKEQ. CDR3 coding DNA: TGTGCCAGCAGCCATCTAACCGGGACTAGCGGGGCCTACGAGCAGTACTTC. Translated, it gives CASSHLTGTSGAYEQYF.

This chain connects TRBV2 to TRBJ2-7, with 7 nucleotides matching TRBD2. This CDR3 is built from 16 residues. After removal of 2 bases from V and 3 bases from J, the junction contained 10 bases not matched to a gene. The germline V gene encodes CDR1 SNHLY and CDR2 FYNNEI. CDR3 in DNA: TGTGCCAGCAGTGAAATCTCTGGGCGCGGGGGCTACGAGCAGTACTTC. This codes for CASSEISGRGGYEQYF.

Comments on this clonotype: A much larger clone sits a single nucleotide away, making a read error possible. J is TRBJ2-5 and V is TRBV18; D not resolved. V lost 0 bases to trimming and J lost 3 bases, with 5 bases between them. Per germline, CDR1 KGHSH and CDR2 LQKENI. This CDR3 has 13 amino acids. In DNA, the CDR3 is TGTGCCAGCTCACCACCGTGCAAAGAGACCCAGTACTTC. This sequence encodes CASSPPCKETQYF.

This clonotype appeared many times. The DNA of the CDR3 is TGTGCCAGCAGGAAGGGGGGAACTGAAGCTTTCTTT. Its protein is CASRKGGTEAFF. This chain joins TRBV28 and TRBJ1-1; D may be TRBD1 (6 bases). CDR1 MDHEN and CDR2 SYDVKM come from the germline V gene. The ends were cut back, 6 bases at V and 5 bases at J, with 10 bases in the middle. The CDR3 length is 12 residues.

This clonotype was counted ten times or more. The chain uses TRBV11-2 and TRBJ2-2; 10 bases are shared with TRBD2. V lost 1 base and J lost 5; bases outside the gene matches: 4. CDR1 is SGHAT, CDR2 FQNNGV, per germline. This CDR3 contains 16 residues. CDR3 amino acids: CASSLVLAGVTGELFF. The CDR3, as DNA: TGTGCCAGCAGCTTAGTCCTAGCGGGGGTTACCGGGGAGCTGTTTTTT.

The J gene is TRBJ2-7, the V gene TRBV5-4, with 7 positions matching TRBD2. CDR1 and CDR2 from the germline V gene are SGHNT and YYREEE (reference sequence). The length of the CDR3 is 16 residues. J lost 2 bases, V lost 4 bases, and 12 bases had no gene match. The CDR3 loop is CASSKRGPLTAYEQYF. DNA for the CDR3: TGTGCCAGCAGCAAGCGGGGACCGCTCACAGCCTACGAGCAGTACTTC.

The chain couples TRBV19 to TRBJ2-7, with 11 bases matching TRBD1. The germline V gene has CDR1 LNHDA and CDR2 SQIVND (reference sequence). The CDR3 contains 14 residues. V lost 7 bases and J lost 6; bases outside the gene matches: 8. DNA for the CDR3: TGTGCCAGTAACCGGGACAGGGGGACTACCGAGCAGTACTTC. Translating gives CASNRDRGTTEQYF.

This clonotype has ten or more counts. The chain has TRBV9 and TRBJ2-5, with D uncertain. Trimming pared 2 bases from V and 1 base from J, leaving 9 bases between. The CDR3 runs to 14 residues. The germline CDR1 and CDR2 sequences are SGDLS and YYNGEE. The CDR3 sequence: CASSVWGTQETQYF. The CDR3 coding sequence is TGTGCCAGCAGCGTTTGGGGTACCCAAGAGACCCAGTACTTC. The variable domain in full, with the rest retrieved from reference TRBV9 and TRBJ2-5, is DSGVTQTPKHLITATGQRVTLRCSPRSGDLSVYWYQQSLDQGLQFLIQYYNGEERAKGNILERFSAQQFPDLHSELNLSSLELGDSALYFCASSVWGTQETQYFGPGTRLLVL.

This clonotype was counted ten times or more. The chain links TRBV28 to TRBJ2-5; D is unclear. This CDR3 region has 12 residues. The germline V gene encodes CDR1 MDHEN and CDR2 SYDVKM. Trimming took 2 bases from V and 4 from J, leaving 5 bases between them. The CDR3 nucleotides are TGTGCCAGCAGTTTAGGGTTAGAGACCCAGTACTTC. It is translated as CASSLGLETQYF. Complete variable domain (other parts from reference TRBV28 and TRBJ2-5): DVKVTQSSRYLVKRTGEKVFLECVQDMDHENMFWYRQDPGLGLRLIYFSYDVKMKEKGDIPEGYSVSREKKERFSLILESASTNQTSMYLCASSLGLETQYFGPGTRLLVL.

The chain is built from TRBV24-1 and TRBJ2-1, with D possibly being TRBD1 (5 bases). The length of the CDR3 is 14 residues. The germline V gene has CDR1 KGHDR and CDR2 SFDVKD. V dropped 3 bases and J dropped 5 bases, with 10 bases sitting between them. DNA of the CDR3: TGTGCCACCAGTGATGCAGGGTTCCACAATGAGCAGTTCTTC. Translating it yields CATSDAGFHNEQFF.

In its sample, this clonotype was seen many times. This rearrangement joins TRBV6-1 to TRBJ2-2; the D gene could be TRBD1 or TRBD2 (5 bases each). The CDR3 contains 15 residues. V gave up 5 bases and J gave up 3 bases, with 13 bases separating them. Germline CDR1 is MNHNS and CDR2 is SASEGT. DNA of the CDR3: TGTGCCAGCAGTAGGGACCAATGGGACACCGGGGAGCTGTTTTTT. This gives the protein CASSRDQWDTGELFF.

Details on this clonotype: This may be a read error, as it is one base from a much larger clone. The CDR3 does not end in the conserved phenylalanine or tryptophan, so this is likely a read error. This chain joins TRBV29-1 and TRBJ2-1, with D possibly matching TRBD1 (6 bases). Germline V gives CDR1 SQVTM, CDR2 ANQGSEA. The CDR3 sequence is 13 residues long. The DNA of the CDR3 is TGCAGTTCTCCTACAGGGTATTACAATGAGCAGTTCTCC. This gives the protein CSSPTGYYNEQFS.

The gene calls are TRBV11-2 and TRBJ2-7, with 7 bases that match TRBD1. V gave up 3 bases and J gave up 11 bases; unmatched junction bases: 13. This CDR3 has 14 residues. The germline gives CDR1 SGHAT, CDR2 FQNNGV. CDR3 DNA: TGTGCCAGCAGCTTGGATAACCACAGGGGATGGAAGTACTTC. It translates to CASSLDNHRGWKYF.

This chain uses TRBV5-1 with TRBJ2-1, with D maybe TRBD2 (6 bases). With 4 bases removed from V and 3 bases from J, the gap between germline ends came to 14 bases. The CDR3 sequence is 15 residues long. The germline V gene encodes CDR1 SGHRS and CDR2 YFSETQ. CDR3 nucleotide sequence: TGCGCCAGCAGCGGGGTAGCGGACAACTACAATGAGCAGTTCTTC. Protein sequence: CASSGVADNYNEQFF. Looking up the rest from reference TRBV5-1 and TRBJ2-1 gives the full variable domain: KAGVTQTPRYLIKTRGQQVTLSCSPISGHRSVSWYQQTPGQGLQFLFEYFSETQRNKGNFPGRFSGRQFSNSRSEMNVSTLELGDSALYLCASSGVADNYNEQFFGPGTRLTVL.

The rearrangement joins TRBV6-1 to TRBJ1-5, with no clear D. CDR3 length: 13 amino acids. Germline V gives CDR1 MNHNS, CDR2 SASEGT. Trimming removed 3 bases from V and 5 bases from J, with 8 bases in between. For the CDR3, the DNA is TGTGCCAGCAGTGACGATTTTCATCAGCCCCAGCATTTT. Translated: CASSDDFHQPQHF.

The CDR3 protein is CASSATHSNQPQHF. CDR3 sequence (DNA): TGTGCCAGCAGCGCCACCCATAGCAATCAGCCCCAGCATTTT. The rearrangement joins TRBV11-2 to TRBJ1-5; unclear D gene. CDR1 and CDR2 (germline): SGHAT, FQNNGV. V gave up 5 bases and J gave up 0 bases, with 8 bases separating them. The CDR3 contains 14 residues.

This clonotype showed up many times. The chain carries TRBV6-5 and TRBJ2-7; 15 bases map to TRBD2. With 4 bases clipped from V and 2 bases from J, the junction kept 12 bases outside the gene matches. The CDR3 covers 19 residues. The germline CDR1 and CDR2 sequences are MNHEY and SVGAGI. The DNA of the CDR3 is TGTGCCAGCAGTTTCTCCGGGGGACTAGCGGGGGGACGACCCTACGAGCAGTACTTC. Its protein is CASSFSGGLAGGRPYEQYF.

This chain connects TRBV6-5 to TRBJ1-5; 12 nucleotides line up with TRBD1. The V gene's germline CDR1 is MNHEY and CDR2 SVGAGI. V lost 2 bases to trimming and J lost 4 bases; unmatched junction nucleotides: 6. The CDR3 extends over 17 amino acids. The CDR3: CASSYPGQGAWNQPQHF. The DNA for the CDR3 is TGTGCCAGCAGTTACCCGGGACAGGGGGCCTGGAATCAGCCCCAGCATTTT.

This clonotype was recorded at least ten times. The genes are TRBV7-9 and TRBJ2-2; D ambiguous. With 1 base removed from V and 6 bases from J, the gap between germline ends came to 3 bases. CDR3 length: 12 amino acids. Per germline, CDR1 SEHNR and CDR2 FQNEAQ (reference sequence). CDR3 sequence (DNA): TGTGCCAGCAGCTTAGGGTCCGGGGAGCTGTTTTTT. Translation: CASSLGSGELFF.

This clonotype has a count of ten or more. The chain links TRBV12-3 or TRBV12-4 to TRBJ2-7; 7 bases agree with TRBD1. CDR3 size: 14 residues. J gave up 7 bases and V 5 bases, and 11 bases lay outside the gene matches. The CDR3 reads CASSAGTVAWEQYF. In DNA, the CDR3 is TGTGCCAGCAGTGCCGGGACAGTCGCGTGGGAGCAGTACTTC.

As to this clonotype: Just one base apart from a much larger clone, this may be a read error. The V and J genes are TRBV6-5 and TRBJ2-7, with 9 bases fitting TRBD1. This CDR3 spans 16 amino acids. Germline V gene lookup returns CDR1 MNHEY and CDR2 SVGAGI. The CDR3 bases are TGTGCCGGCAGTTACTCGGAGACAGGGGGACCCTACGAGCAGTACTTC. Protein sequence: CAGSYSETGGPYEQYF.

In this sample, this clonotype turned up many times. V usage is TRBV24-1 and J usage is TRBJ2-3; D uncertain. From germline, CDR1 is KGHDR and CDR2 SFDVKD. This CDR3 has 16 amino acids. Trimming removed 3 bases at V and 1 base at J, with 13 bases between. The CDR3 loop reads CATSDQETLGTDTQYF. In DNA, the CDR3 is TGTGCCACCAGTGATCAGGAAACTTTGGGCACAGATACGCAGTATTTT.

This clonotype came up many times. The chain recombines TRBV7-9 with TRBJ2-3, with D possibly being TRBD1 (6 bases). In germline, CDR1 is SEHNR, CDR2 FQNEAQ (reference sequence). Trimming pared 4 bases from V and 2 bases from J, leaving 13 bases between. The CDR3 totals 15 residues. The CDR3 bases are TGTGCCAGCAGCTCGAACAGGGAATCCACAGATACGCAGTATTTT. Protein sequence: CASSSNRESTDTQYF.

This clonotype occurred many times. V usage is TRBV6-5 and J usage is TRBJ1-6; possibly TRBD1 for D (5 bases). Trimming took 8 bases from V and 4 from J, leaving 9 bases between them. The CDR3 is made up of 13 amino acids. Looked up from germline, CDR1 is MNHEY and CDR2 is SVGAGI. The CDR3 DNA reads as TGTGCCAGCCGGGACCCTTATAATTCACCCCTCCACTTT. This translates into CASRDPYNSPLHF.

The chain recombines TRBV30 with TRBJ2-5; D is undetermined. The CDR3 consists of 16 residues. The germline V and J ends were trimmed by 0 bases and 2 bases, with 16 bases remaining between them. Germline assignment: CDR1 GTSNPN and CDR2 SVGIG (reference sequence). The CDR3 nucleotides read TGTGCCTGGAGTGTACCCGACGGTATAGAACAAGAGACCCAGTACTTC. The encoded protein is CAWSVPDGIEQETQYF.

This clonotype has only a few counts. This chain connects TRBV19 to TRBJ2-3; 9 nucleotides agree with TRBD1. Trimming removed 9 bases from V and 8 bases from J; junction bases left unmatched: 12. CDR1 LNHDA and CDR2 SQIVND come from the germline V gene (reference sequence). This CDR3 comprises 14 residues. CDR3: CASLGTGIPGTQYF. As DNA, the CDR3 is TGTGCCAGCCTCGGGACAGGGATCCCGGGTACGCAGTATTTT.